The clone carrying this T cell receptor beta chain was recorded at least ten times. Its antigen is unknown. The use of genomic DNA as template underpinned the TCR beta VDJ and CDR3 profiling. TCRdb re-derived calls from the reads in MiXCR, one entry per CDR3 protein. Of about 170,000 distinct CDR3 sequences in the sample, roughly 40% are singletons; the top ten hold around 0.96%. Germline V CDR1 and CDR2: SGHRS, YFSETQ. Trimming shortened V by 0 bases and J by 4 bases, and 23 bases separated the two germline ends. This CDR3 is built from 18 residues. The data were obtained in a study of CD8+CD57+ T cells in acquired aplastic anemia. Study-wide background: 3.2 ug was the average amount of DNA from sorted CD4+ and CD8+ cells. Where healthy donors were concerned, CD4+ cells averaged around 9.9 million reads.

Notes on the study in general: Researchers report that twenty-nine CD8+ CDR3 sequences appeared in both patients and controls. Significance was not reached for CD8+ Simpson's diversity between patients and controls.

The chain carries TRBV5-1 and TRBJ2-7, with a weak D call TRBD2 (5 bases). What was sequenced was sorted CD4+, CD8+, or CD8+CD57+ T cells (not recorded which) from PBMCs. The TCR originated in a human donor in good health. The CDR3 DNA reads as TGCGCCAGCAGCTTGGATCGACCGGCGGGTAACGACCGGTACGAGCAGTACTTC. It specifies CASSLDRPAGNDRYEQYF.